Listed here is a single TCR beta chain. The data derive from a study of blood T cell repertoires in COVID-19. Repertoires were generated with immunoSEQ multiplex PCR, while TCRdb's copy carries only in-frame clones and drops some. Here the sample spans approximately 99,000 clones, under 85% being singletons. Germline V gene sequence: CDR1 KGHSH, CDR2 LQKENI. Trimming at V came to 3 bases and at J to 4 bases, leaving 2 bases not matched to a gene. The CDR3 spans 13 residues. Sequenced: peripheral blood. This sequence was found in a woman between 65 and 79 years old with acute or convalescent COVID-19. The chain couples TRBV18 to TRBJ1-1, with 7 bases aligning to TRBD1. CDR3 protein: CASSPGTVTEAFF. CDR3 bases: TGTGCCAGCTCACCCGGGACAGTCACTGAAGCTTTCTTT.